The TCR beta chain under discussion was sequenced for a study of T cell clusters in autoimmune cytopenias (dated by TCRdb to about 2019). Turning to the overall study: Of the 40 or so healthy donor controls, over 20 were female, and the group had a mean age of roughly 56 years and a median age of about 63 years. The comparison group for autoimmune hepatitis repertoires was about two dozen healthy donors matched for age and sex. The median TRB sequencing depth was 50,000 to 60,000 reads per sample, and the median number of distinct TRB clonotypes was a few thousand per sample. For primary cytopenia, roughly 23 age-matched healthy donors were used as controls, and for secondary cytopenia, more than 13 age-matched CLL patients were used as controls. Peripheral blood TRB and IGH repertoires were sequenced in autoimmune cytopenia patients at active disease and during treatment follow-up, alongside healthy, CLL and autoimmune hepatitis controls. The goal of the study was to find out whether patients with autoimmune cytopenia have a disease-specific immune repertoire signature that could be used as a blood-based biomarker.

Broad study findings and their caveats: Shifts in the TRB repertoire, including less even repertoires in secondary cytopenia and CLL, were mostly a reflection of lymphoma bias and not of autoimmunity. Healthy donors had almost three times as many exclusive TRB clusters as active autoimmune hepatitis patients, a finding consistent with an autoimmunity-wide signature. The GLIPH analysis suggested a lack of physiological T cell clusters in primary autoimmune cytopenia patients, since some 50 clusters were exclusive to healthy donors whereas under 20 were exclusive to patients. In the comparison of secondary cytopenia with CLL, no cluster-lack signature showed up, apparently because the dominant lymphoma-associated repertoire masked the signature. The T cell clusters were only ever defined in silico, so experimental validation of their functional role was still needed.

For each sample, TRB amplification used about 0.25 ug of peripheral blood genomic DNA, equal to 35,000 to 45,000 genome equivalents. Looking up the germline V gene (reference sequence) yields CDR1 DFQATT and CDR2 SNEGSKA. The CDR3, from cysteine to phenylalanine, totals 15 residues. No DNA appears here. As concerns this clonotype: Its antigen is currently not known.

To amplify TRB rearrangements, a touch-down multiplex PCR protocol was run with the TRB-A and TRB-B primer pools combined in a single tube. Two consecutive PCR reactions with Phusion HS II polymerase added Illumina adapters and sample indices to the amplicons. Amplicons were gel-purified with the NucleoSpin Gel and PCR Clean-up kit, then quantified by Qubit and quality-checked on an Agilent 2100 Bioanalyzer. Sequencing of the libraries was done on an Illumina MiSeq with paired-end, single-indexed, 600-cycle runs. Regarding the original processing steps: Alignment and assembly of TRB reads were performed with MiXCR version 2.1.12 and the default MiXCR reference library. A clone was defined by each unique CDR3 nucleotide sequence, and the analysis included only productive sequences supported by at least two reads. Repertoire diversity was assessed by alpha-parameterized diversity profiles (alpha 0 to 5), including Shannon (alpha 1) and Simpson (alpha 2) indices, computed with an R script. Combinatorial TRB VJ usage was calculated with the tcR package and was compared between cohorts by principal component analysis performed with ade4. Using GLIPH, TCRbeta CDR3s were clustered on pairs of cohorts matched for age and read depth, and a Wilcoxon test was used to compare cluster frequencies. The reads went through TCRdb reprocessing, and each CDR3 protein sequence gets one entry with no DNA. TCRdb assigned the V and J calls; the authors' analysis was not used. This sample's clone table shows about 4,000 distinct CDR3 sequences. Clones ranked in the top ten supply about a third of the sample.

These data were also reused for a study on T cell repertoires in aging, cancer and after chemotherapy. The second investigation adds: Donors spanned six age groups from 30 or younger to 70 or older, with at least three individuals per group. Healthy donor control TCR repertoires were recorded over several months to years and showed clear clonal overlap across re-sampling. In total, the full dataset held millions of TCR reads. Compared with age-matched healthy donors, untreated patients with either hematological or solid cancers had significantly lower TCR diversity in the blood along with higher clonality. Declining TCR diversity with age in healthy donors was mainly explained by loss of richness; in cancer patients, loss of evenness also contributed. An increase in median generation probability over the chemotherapy interval was observed in both cancer cohorts, suggesting that the repertoire was reconstituted through rebound thymic output. According to the authors, the repertoire data do not permit conclusions about immunological memory after chemotherapy. The study profiled peripheral blood TCR beta repertoires from healthy donors and cancer patients to examine immunoaging and T cell reconstitution after chemotherapy. Alongside some 100 healthy donors serving as a reference group, the cohort included roughly 220 cancer patients, of whom roughly 90 had hematological cancers and about 130 had solid cancers. MiXCR versions 2.12 and 3.0.5 were used to process the TRB sequences. The repertoire metrics were Shannon diversity, evenness, clonality (calculated as one minus evenness), and diversity profiles parameterized by alpha from 0 to 5. Generation probabilities of clones in paired pre- and post-chemotherapy samples were computed with the IGoR algorithm.

The source of this sequence is a human donor in good health. Specimen: peripheral blood. The sequence links TRBV20-1 to TRBJ1-4. The CDR3 sequence is CSASQPGLSNEKLFF.